The present T cell receptor (beta chain) was sequenced within a study of cytomegalovirus exposure and HLA in healthy donors. On the study more broadly: An early data release held 80 million or so unique TCRs from HLA-typed donors.

Both 60 Vbeta primers and 13 Jbeta primers went into the PCR. TCRdb's table, derived via immunoSEQ multiplex PCR, lists solely in-frame clones and lacks some. The table records around 170,000 clones, 77% of them present only once. This clone was counted a single time. Its target is unknown. The ends lost 3 bases at V and 5 bases at J; junction bases unmatched: 11. The germline V gene has CDR1 KGHSY and CDR2 FQNENV. The CDR3 is 16 residues long. Study findings and constraints: Researchers counted around 160 TCR beta chains as cytomegalovirus-associated.

The sequence was obtained from a man aged 18 to 29 in good health and CMV-seronegative. The chain joins TRBV16 to TRBJ2-5; 8 nucleotides match TRBD1. Sample: PBMCs. The CDR3 bases are TGTGCCAGCAGCCAGTCGCGTACAGGGGGACGGGAGACCCAGTACTTC. Protein: CASSQSRTGGRETQYF.